The 2 T cell receptor beta chains presented below share a single source sample, sequenced in a study of shared clonotypes between healthy human individuals. Data came from immunoSEQ multiplex PCR; TCRdb stores just in-frame clones and leaves some out. In the table there are roughly 660,000 clones, about 90% of which are singletons. What was sequenced was memory CD8+ T cells from PBMCs. Subset meaning: CD45RO+ cells pooled with CCR7-negative TemRA cells. The receptors stem from a young man in good health. Some clones in this sample may be carry-over from other donors' samples.

The rearrangement joins TRBV5-1 to TRBJ2-1; D gene ambiguous. The V end was cut by 0 bases, the J end by 9 bases, with 13 bases between. Germline V gene lookup returns CDR1 SGHRS and CDR2 YFSETQ. The CDR3 totals 14 residues. As DNA, the CDR3 is TGCGCCAGCAGCTTGGCAGGATTAGACGGTGAGCAGTTCTTC. It specifies CASSLAGLDGEQFF.

The chain couples TRBV27 to TRBJ2-1, with 11 bases fitting TRBD2. Germline V CDR1 and CDR2: MNHEY, SMNVEV (reference sequence). The CDR3 covers 18 residues. V was clipped by 6 bases and J by 14 bases; unmatched bases: 24. The CDR3: CASSAGTSGYKGSWVEFF. The CDR3 DNA reads as TGTGCCAGCAGCGCCGGGACTAGCGGTTATAAGGGGAGCTGGGTGGAGTTCTTC.